This T cell receptor (beta chain) was captured by sequencing in a study of identical twins. All donors were healthy Caucasians. In TCRdb, the 5' RACE reads were re-called with MiXCR into one record per CDR3 protein. The sample consists of some 500,000 distinct CDR3 sequences, nearly 10% of them appearing once. This clonotype appeared a few times. Its matching antigen is unknown. Study-level results: Memory repertoires showed no such pattern, whereas abundant cord blood beta clonotypes carried fewer insertions.

V lost 2 bases and J 4 bases, leaving 14 bases between the germline ends. The CDR3 runs to 15 residues. These same data were also listed under a study on yellow fever vaccine responses in identical twins.

Sequences were obtained from PBMCs. The sequence was collected from a young woman in good health. The chain uses TRBV12-3 or TRBV12-4 and TRBJ2-5; maybe TRBD2 (5 bases). This CDR3 reads CASSLRPGVAETQYF. For the CDR3, the DNA is TGTGCCAGCAGTTTACGGCCCGGGGTGGCAGAGACCCAGTACTTC.